The clone carrying this T cell receptor beta chain was counted at least ten times. Its specificity is unknown. TCRdb passed the 5' RACE reads through MiXCR, listing each CDR3 protein once. The sample has around 370,000 distinct CDR3 sequences; roughly 10% are singletons. This record comes from a study of identical twins. The study, taken as a whole, reports: In cord blood, abundant beta clonotypes had fewer insertions; memory showed no trend.

Losses at the gene ends were 2 bases for V and 4 bases for J; bases not matched to a gene: 5. The CDR3 extends over 16 amino acids. Germline V CDR1 and CDR2: SGHVS, FQNEAQ. The chain carries TRBV7-8 and TRBJ2-5, with 12 bases aligning to TRBD2. The source is a woman between 45 and 60 years old in good health. The sequenced sample was naive T cells sorted from blood. Written as DNA, the CDR3 is TGTGCCAGCAGCTTACGACCGGGACTAGCGGGAGAGACCCAGTACTTC. This gives the protein CASSLRPGLAGETQYF.